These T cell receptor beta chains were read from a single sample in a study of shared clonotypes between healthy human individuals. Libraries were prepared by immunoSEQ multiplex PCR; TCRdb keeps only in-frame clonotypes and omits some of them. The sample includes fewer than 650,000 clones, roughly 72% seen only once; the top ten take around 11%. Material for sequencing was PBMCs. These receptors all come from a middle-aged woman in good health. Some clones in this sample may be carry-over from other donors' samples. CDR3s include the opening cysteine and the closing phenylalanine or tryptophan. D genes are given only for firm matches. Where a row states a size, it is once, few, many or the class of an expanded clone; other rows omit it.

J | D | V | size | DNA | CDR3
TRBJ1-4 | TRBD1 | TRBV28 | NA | TGTGCCAGCAGTTTTTCCCCAGGGACAGGCGGTGAAAAACTGTTTTTT | CASSFSPGTGGEKLFF
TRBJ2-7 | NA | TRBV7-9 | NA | TGTGCCAGCAGCTCCTGGGAGAACTACGAGCAGTACTTC | CASSSWENYEQYF
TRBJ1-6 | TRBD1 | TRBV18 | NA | TGTGCCAGCTCACTTGACAGGGCCGAAGGATCACCCCTCCACTTT | CASSLDRAEGSPLHF
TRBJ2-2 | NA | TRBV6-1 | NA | TGTGCCAGCATCCCCCGAAATAGTAACACCGGGGAGCTGTTTTTT | CASIPRNSNTGELFF
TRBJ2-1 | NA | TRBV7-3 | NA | TGTGCCAGCAGCTTAGTGCGGGATAGGGTGAAGTTCTTC | CASSLVRDRVKFF
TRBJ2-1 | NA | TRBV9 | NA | TGTGCCAGCAGCGTAGTGGGGGGCGAGCAGTTCTTC | CASSVVGGEQFF
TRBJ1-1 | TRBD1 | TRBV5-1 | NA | TGCGCCAGCAGCTTACAGGGGATATCCACTGAAGCTTTCTTT | CASSLQGISTEAFF
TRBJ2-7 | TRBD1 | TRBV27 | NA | TGTGCCAGCAGTTCCCGACAGGGGGCGAGGGCCATAGCAAACTTC | CASSSRQGARAIANF
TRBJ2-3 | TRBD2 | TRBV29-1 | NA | TGCAGCGTTGCTCCCCGACTAGCGGGAGGTGGAGATACGCAGTATTTT | CSVAPRLAGGGDTQYF
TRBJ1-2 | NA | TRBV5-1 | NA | TGCGCCAGCAGCGAGGAGGGGCAGAATGGCTACACCTTC | CASSEEGQNGYTF
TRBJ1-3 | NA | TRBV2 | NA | TGTGCCAGCAGTGCAGACCAGGGGCCTTTCTCTGGAAACACCATATATTTT | CASSADQGPFSGNTIYF
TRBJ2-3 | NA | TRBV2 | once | TGTGCCAGCAGTGACGGGGTAGATACGCAGTATTTT | CASSDGVDTQYF
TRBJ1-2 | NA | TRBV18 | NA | TGTGCCAGCTCACAGAGCAGGGTCGGAGCTAACTATGGCTACACCTTC | CASSQSRVGANYGYTF
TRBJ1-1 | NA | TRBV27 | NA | TGTGCCAGCAGTCCTTTCCGGGAAAGGACTGAAGCTTTCTTT | CASSPFRERTEAFF
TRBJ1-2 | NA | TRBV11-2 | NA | TGTGCCAGCAGCTTAGAAGGTTATGGCTACACCTTC | CASSLEGYGYTF
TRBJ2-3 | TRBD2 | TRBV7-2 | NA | TGTGCCAGCAGCCGGGGACTAGCGGTAGCAGGGGATACGCAGTATTTT | CASSRGLAVAGDTQYF
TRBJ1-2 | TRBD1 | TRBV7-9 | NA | TGTGCCAGCAGCTTAGGGACAGGGGGCCCTGGTGCCTTC | CASSLGTGGPGAF
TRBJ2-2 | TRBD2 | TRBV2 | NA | TGTGCCAGCAGTGTAGCCCGACTAGCAAACACCGGGGAGCTGTTTTTT | CASSVARLANTGELFF
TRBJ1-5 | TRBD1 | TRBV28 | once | TGTGCCAGCAGTTGGAACAGGGACAGGTATCAGCCCCAGCATTTT | CASSWNRDRYQPQHF
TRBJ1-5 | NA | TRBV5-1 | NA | TGCGCCAGCAGCCCTGGCGCGTTCGATCAGCCCCAGCATTTT | CASSPGAFDQPQHF
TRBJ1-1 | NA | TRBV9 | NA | TGTGCCAGCAGCGTAGGAAACATCCGCAACACTGAAGCTTTCTTT | CASSVGNIRNTEAFF
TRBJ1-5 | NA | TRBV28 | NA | TGTGCCAGCAGTTTTTCCAGGGTGATCAGCAATCAGCCCCAGCATTTT | CASSFSRVISNQPQHF
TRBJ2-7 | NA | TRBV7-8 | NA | TGTGCCAGCAGCTTAGGGCAGGGGACGCGAGAGCAGTACTTC | CASSLGQGTREQYF
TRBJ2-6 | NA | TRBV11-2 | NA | TGTGCCAGCAGCTCGAGCTGGACAGTCTCCCCAATGGGGGCCAACGTCCTGACTTTC | CASSSSWTVSPMGANVLTF
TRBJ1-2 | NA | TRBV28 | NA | TGTGCCAGCAGTATCGCTTTGGGGGGCAGGTTTGGCTACACCTTC | CASSIALGGRFGYTF
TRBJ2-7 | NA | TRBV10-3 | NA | TGTGCCATCAGTCTAGGACTGGGACATTACGAGCAGTACTTC | CAISLGLGHYEQYF
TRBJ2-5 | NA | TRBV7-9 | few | TGTGGGGAATGGTCAGGAGAGACCCAGTACTTC | CGEWSGETQYF
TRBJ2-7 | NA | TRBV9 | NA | TGTGCCAGCAGCCTTTCCTGGGGGTACGAGCAGTACTTC | CASSLSWGYEQYF
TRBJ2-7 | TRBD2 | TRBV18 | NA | TGTGCCAGCTCACCAGGACTAGCGGGAGTCCACGAGCAGTACTTC | CASSPGLAGVHEQYF
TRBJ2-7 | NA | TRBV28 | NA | TGTGCCAGCAGCCCCCCGACTAGCCGGGGGCGGGAGCAGTACTTC | CASSPPTSRGREQYF
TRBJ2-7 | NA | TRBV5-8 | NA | TGTGCCAGCAGCTTGAAGCACAGACCCTACGAGCAGTACTTC | CASSLKHRPYEQYF
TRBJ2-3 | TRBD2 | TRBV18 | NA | TGTGCCAGCTCACCAGGGCTAGCGGGACCCACAGATACGCAGTATTTT | CASSPGLAGPTDTQYF
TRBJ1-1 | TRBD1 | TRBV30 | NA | TGTGCCGTCAGGGGGCTCGTTACTGAAGCTTTCTTT | CAVRGLVTEAFF
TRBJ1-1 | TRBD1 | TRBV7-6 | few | TGTGCCAGCAGCTTAGCGCCCGGGACAGGGGGTGAAGCTTTCTTT | CASSLAPGTGGEAFF
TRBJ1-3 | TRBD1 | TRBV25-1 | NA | TGTGCCAGCCGGGACAGTAGTGGAAACACCATATATTTT | CASRDSSGNTIYF
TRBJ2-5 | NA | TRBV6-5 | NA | TGTGCCAGCGCCAATGGAGGGCAAGAGACCCAGTACTTC | CASANGGQETQYF
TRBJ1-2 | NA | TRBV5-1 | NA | TGCGCCAGCAGGACAGCGGAAGCGGGCTACACCTTC | CASRTAEAGYTF
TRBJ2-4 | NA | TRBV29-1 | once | TGCAGCGTTGGGAGGACGGAAAAAAACATTCAGTACTTC | CSVGRTEKNIQYF
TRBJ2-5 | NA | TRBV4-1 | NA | TGCGCCAGCAGCCGAGCGCAGGGTGAGGAGACCCAGTACTTC | CASSRAQGEETQYF
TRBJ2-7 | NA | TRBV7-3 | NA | TGTGCCAGCAGCGCTCAGCCCGGGGGATATGACGAGCAGTACTTC | CASSAQPGGYDEQYF
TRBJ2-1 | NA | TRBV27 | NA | TGTGCCAGCAGTTTATCCATGGACCATTACAATGAGCAGTTCTTC | CASSLSMDHYNEQFF
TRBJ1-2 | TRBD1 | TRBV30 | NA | TGTGCCTGGACCGACAGGGGAGGCCTTGGCTACACCTTC | CAWTDRGGLGYTF
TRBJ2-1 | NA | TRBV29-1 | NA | TGCAGCGTTGAAGGGAGGTTGGAGGGTTATGGGTACAATGAGCAGTTCTTC | CSVEGRLEGYGYNEQFF
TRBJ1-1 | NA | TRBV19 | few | TGTGCCAGTAGTACTGGAGGGCGGGTTAACGCTTTCTTT | CASSTGGRVNAFF
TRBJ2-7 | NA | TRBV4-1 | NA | TGCGCCAGCAGCCAAGAGGAAGGATTTGGCTACGAGCAGTACTTC | CASSQEEGFGYEQYF
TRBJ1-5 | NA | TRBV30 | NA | TGTGCCTGGGGACCGAACGGGGGGTCCCAGCATTTT | CAWGPNGGSQHF
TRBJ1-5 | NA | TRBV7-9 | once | TGTGCCAGCAGCTTGGGTCCAGGTGACCCTTCTAATCAGCCCCAGCATTTT | CASSLGPGDPSNQPQHF